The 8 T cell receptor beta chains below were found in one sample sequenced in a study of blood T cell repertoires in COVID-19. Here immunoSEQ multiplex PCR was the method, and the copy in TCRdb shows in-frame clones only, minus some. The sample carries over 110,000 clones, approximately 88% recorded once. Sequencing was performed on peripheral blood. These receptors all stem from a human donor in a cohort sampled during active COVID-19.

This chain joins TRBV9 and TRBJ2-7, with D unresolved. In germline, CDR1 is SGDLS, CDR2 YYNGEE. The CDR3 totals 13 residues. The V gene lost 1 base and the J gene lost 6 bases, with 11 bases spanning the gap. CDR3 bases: TGTGCCAGCAGCGTAAACGTCCCGGGCGAGCAGTACTTC. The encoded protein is CASSVNVPGEQYF.

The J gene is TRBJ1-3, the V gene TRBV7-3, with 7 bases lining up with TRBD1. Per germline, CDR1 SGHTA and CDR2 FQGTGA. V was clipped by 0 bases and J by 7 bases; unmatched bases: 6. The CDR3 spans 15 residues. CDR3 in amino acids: CASSLTGDSSNTIYF. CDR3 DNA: TGTGCCAGCAGCTTAACCGGGGACAGTTCTAACACCATATATTTT.

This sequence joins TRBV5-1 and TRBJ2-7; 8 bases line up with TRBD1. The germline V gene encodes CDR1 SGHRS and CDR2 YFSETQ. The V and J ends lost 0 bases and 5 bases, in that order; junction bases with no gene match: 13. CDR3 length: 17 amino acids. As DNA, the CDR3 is TGCGCCAGCAGCTTGGAACAGCAGGGGGCAAATATAGACGAGCAGTACTTC. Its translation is CASSLEQQGANIDEQYF. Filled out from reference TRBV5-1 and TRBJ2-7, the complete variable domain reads KAGVTQTPRYLIKTRGQQVTLSCSPISGHRSVSWYQQTPGQGLQFLFEYFSETQRNKGNFPGRFSGRQFSNSRSEMNVSTLELGDSALYLCASSLEQQGANIDEQYFGPGTRLTVT.

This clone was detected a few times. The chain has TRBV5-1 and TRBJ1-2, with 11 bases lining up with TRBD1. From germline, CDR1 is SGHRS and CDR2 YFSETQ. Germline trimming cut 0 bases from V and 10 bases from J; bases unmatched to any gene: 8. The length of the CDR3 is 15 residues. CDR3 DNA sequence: TGCGCCAGCAGCTTGGCGGTCGGGACAGGGGGGACCTACACCTTC. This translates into CASSLAVGTGGTYTF. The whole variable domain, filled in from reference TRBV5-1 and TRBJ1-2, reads KAGVTQTPRYLIKTRGQQVTLSCSPISGHRSVSWYQQTPGQGLQFLFEYFSETQRNKGNFPGRFSGRQFSNSRSEMNVSTLELGDSALYLCASSLAVGTGGTYTFGSGTRLTVV.

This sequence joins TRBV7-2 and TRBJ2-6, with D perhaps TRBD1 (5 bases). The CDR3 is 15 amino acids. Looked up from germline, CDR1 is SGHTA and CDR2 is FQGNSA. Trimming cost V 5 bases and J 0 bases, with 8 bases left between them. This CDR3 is CASSPRDSGANVLTF. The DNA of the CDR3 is TGTGCCAGCAGCCCCAGGGACTCTGGGGCCAACGTCCTGACTTTC.

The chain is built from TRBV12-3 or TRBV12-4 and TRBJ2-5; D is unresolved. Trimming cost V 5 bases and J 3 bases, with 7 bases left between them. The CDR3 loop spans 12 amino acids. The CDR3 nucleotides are TGTGCCAGCAGTAGTCTAGAAGAGACCCAGTACTTC. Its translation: CASSSLEETQYF.

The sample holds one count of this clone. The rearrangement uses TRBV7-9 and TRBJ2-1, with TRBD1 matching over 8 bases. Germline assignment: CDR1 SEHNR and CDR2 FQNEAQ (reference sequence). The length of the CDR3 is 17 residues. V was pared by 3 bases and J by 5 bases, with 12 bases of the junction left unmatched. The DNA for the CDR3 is TGTGCCAGCAGCTTCGGACAGGGAAAGATTGAAAACAATGAGCAGTTCTTC. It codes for CASSFGQGKIENNEQFF.

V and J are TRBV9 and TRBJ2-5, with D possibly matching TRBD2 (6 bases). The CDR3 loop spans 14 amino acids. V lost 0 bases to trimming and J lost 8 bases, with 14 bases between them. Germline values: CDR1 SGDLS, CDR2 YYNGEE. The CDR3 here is CASSVEDSGRTQYF. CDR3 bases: TGTGCCAGCAGCGTAGAGGATAGCGGCAGAACCCAGTACTTC.